These 15 T cell receptor beta chains came from one sample sequenced in a study of CD8 T cells in Susac syndrome (dated by TCRdb to 2018 to 2020). The receptor library was made with the immunoSEQ multiplex PCR assay. RNA was extracted using the RNeasy kit, and about 0.5 to 1 microgram was reverse transcribed with random hexamers. Clones were called with MiXCR by TCRdb after fastp trimmed the public reads at Q25, and only in-frame beta chains were retained. Rows with one shared CDR3 protein collapse into an entry with the most common genes and DNA. In this sample the table shows 160,000 or so distinct CDR3 sequences, roughly 93% of which occur a single time. 0.13% of the sample is held by the ten biggest clonotypes. Source material: CD4+ T cells from PBMCs. Receptors originate from a human donor in good health.

The CDR3 nucleotides are TGTGCCAGTATGGGGGACAGGAGAATAGGTGGCGGGGAGCTGTTTTTT. As protein: CASMGDRRIGGGELFF. V usage is TRBV19 and J usage is TRBJ2-2, with TRBD1 matching over 8 bases. Germline loops: CDR1 LNHDA, CDR2 SQIVND (reference sequence). Trimming removed 7 bases from V and 7 bases from J; junction bases left unmatched: 14. The CDR3 extends over 16 amino acids.

The gene calls are TRBV5-1 and TRBJ2-5; a possible D gene is TRBD2 (6 bases). Trimming shortened V by 5 bases and J by 4 bases, and 15 bases separated the two germline ends. The length of the CDR3 is 14 residues. Per germline, CDR1 SGHRS and CDR2 YFSETQ. The CDR3 spells CASRRDSTTETQYF. Here the CDR3 DNA reads TGCGCCAGCAGGAGGGACTCCACTACAGAGACCCAGTACTTC.

The chain employs TRBV4-1 and TRBJ1-3; 9 nucleotides align to TRBD1. The germline V gene has CDR1 MGHRA and CDR2 YSYEKL. CDR3 length equals 17 residues. V lost 3 bases and J lost 0; bases outside the gene matches: 6. CDR3 in amino acids: CASSHTGTGYSGNTIYF. CDR3 in DNA: TGCGCCAGCAGCCATACCGGGACAGGGTACTCTGGAAACACCATATATTTT.

The CDR3 DNA follows: TGTGCCAGCAGCTCCCGGGACAGGGGCCCCTACGAGCAGTACTTC. Its translation: CASSSRDRGPYEQYF. The V gene is TRBV13, the J gene TRBJ2-7; 10 positions agree with TRBD1. Germline V gene sequence: CDR1 PRHDT, CDR2 FYEKMQ (reference sequence). V lost 4 bases to trimming and J lost 2 bases; unmatched junction nucleotides: 5. The CDR3 runs 15 residues. Full variable domain (outside the CDR3, taken from reference TRBV13 and TRBJ2-7): AAGVIQSPRHLIKEKRETATLKCYPIPRHDTVYWYQQGPGQDPQFLISFYEKMQSDKGSIPDRFSAQQFSDYHSELNMSSLELGDSALYFCASSSRDRGPYEQYFGPGTRLTVT.

The chain couples TRBV3-1 to TRBJ2-6; D ambiguous. The CDR3 length is 17 residues. Germline lookup yields CDR1 LGHDT and CDR2 YNNKEL (reference sequence). V was shortened by 5 bases and J by 0 bases, with 14 bases between the two germline ends. The CDR3 sequence: CASSGRGAVSGANVLTF. The CDR3 region has the DNA TGTGCCAGCAGCGGTAGAGGCGCGGTCTCTGGGGCCAACGTCCTGACTTTC.

The genes are TRBV6-1 and TRBJ2-5; perhaps TRBD2 as D (6 bases). Deletions cut 1 base from V and 7 bases from J, with 10 bases between. CDR1 and CDR2 from the germline V gene are MNHNS and SASEGT. The CDR3 length is 13 residues. In DNA, the CDR3 is TGTGCCAGCAGTGAAGTGTTGCGGGGGACCCAGTACTTC. This translates into CASSEVLRGTQYF.

V usage is TRBV3-1 and J usage is TRBJ1-2; D gene ambiguous. Trimming pared 0 bases from V and 8 bases from J, leaving 10 bases between. CDR3 length: 13 residues. Germline V lookup: CDR1 LGHDT, CDR2 YNNKEL (reference sequence). Here the CDR3 reads CASSQDWGSGYTF. In DNA, the CDR3 is TGTGCCAGCAGCCAAGATTGGGGATCCGGCTACACCTTC.

This chain joins TRBV10-3 and TRBJ2-3; maybe TRBD2 (6 bases). The V gene's germline CDR1 is ENHRY and CDR2 SYGVKD. This CDR3 region has 14 residues. Trimming cost V 10 bases and J 3 bases, with 17 bases left between them. The CDR3 sequence is CATRDSPGTDTQYF. As DNA, the CDR3 is TGTGCCACCCGGGACTCTCCCGGTACAGATACGCAGTATTTT.

The V call is TRBV12-3 or TRBV12-4, the J call TRBJ1-2; 8 positions agree with TRBD1. CDR3 length equals 12 residues. V lost 5 bases to trimming and J lost 8 bases; unmatched junction nucleotides: 4. CDR3 amino acids: CASSQTGEGYTF. In DNA form, the CDR3 reads TGTGCCAGCAGTCAGACAGGGGAAGGCTACACCTTC.

The V gene is TRBV5-1, the J gene TRBJ2-5, with TRBD1 matching 7 bases. The CDR3 has 15 amino acids. Germline CDR1 and CDR2: SGHRS and YFSETQ. V trimming: 4 bases; J trimming: 0 bases; junction bases outside the gene matches: 6. CDR3 sequence: CASSAQQGDQETQYF. CDR3 DNA sequence: TGCGCCAGCAGCGCCCAGCAGGGGGACCAAGAGACCCAGTACTTC.

This chain uses TRBV5-6 with TRBJ2-7, with D perhaps being TRBD1 or TRBD2 (5 bases each). The CDR3 sequence is 14 residues long. Germline V gene data show CDR1 as SGHDT and CDR2 as YYEEEE. V shed 4 bases and J shed 1 base, with 12 bases lying between them. DNA of the CDR3: TGTGCCAGCAGCCTCCGGGACGGATCCTACGAGCAGTACTTC. This codes for CASSLRDGSYEQYF.

This clonotype was detected once. V gene TRBV23-1 combines with J gene TRBJ2-7; 9 bases align to TRBD1. TRBV23-1 is an open reading frame whose function is uncertain. Unmatched junction bases numbered 4, after V lost 3 bases and J lost 4 bases. This CDR3 spans 14 amino acids. CDR3 sequence: CASSHPGQGYEQYF. The CDR3 DNA is TGCGCCAGCAGTCACCCGGGACAGGGTTACGAGCAGTACTTC.

The chain couples TRBV7-9 to TRBJ1-2; 8 positions agree with TRBD1. This CDR3 is built from 13 residues. Per germline, CDR1 SEHNR and CDR2 FQNEAQ (reference sequence). V lost 8 bases and J lost 6; bases outside the gene matches: 8. CDR3 sequence: CASREKQGDGYTF. As DNA, the CDR3 is TGTGCCAGCCGGGAGAAACAGGGGGATGGCTACACCTTC. The entire variable domain, with the rest obtained from reference TRBV7-9 and TRBJ1-2, is as follows: DTGVSQNPRHKITKRGQNVTFRCDPISEHNRLYWYRQTLGQGPEFLTYFQNEAQLEKSRLLSDRFSAERPKGSFSTLEIQRTEQGDSAMYLCASREKQGDGYTFGSGTRLTVV.

The chain couples TRBV7-9 to TRBJ2-1; maybe TRBD1 (6 bases). The CDR3 sequence is 16 residues long. Germline CDR1 is SEHNR and CDR2 is FQNEAQ (reference sequence). V shed 3 bases and J shed 8 bases, with 20 bases lying between them. The CDR3 bases are TGTGCCAGCAGCTTTTGGTCGACACGGTCAGGGGATGAGCAGTTCTTC. It specifies CASSFWSTRSGDEQFF.

The J gene is TRBJ1-6, the V gene TRBV6-5; 7 positions agree with TRBD1. Germline V gene data show CDR1 as MNHEY and CDR2 as SVGAGI. CDR3 size: 16 residues. After removal of 4 bases from V and 10 bases from J, the junction contained 13 bases not matched to a gene. The CDR3 DNA reads TGTGCCAGCAGTTCCCTTGGCCAGGGGGTGAGCTCACCCCTCCACTTT. Protein product: CASSSLGQGVSSPLHF.